This TCR beta chain originates from a study of regulatory T cells in long-lasting Graves disease. Whole-study findings and limits: Only peripheral blood was studied, not thyroid tissue.

This clonotype was picked up a small number of times. Antigen unknown. CDR1 and CDR2 (germline): SGHAT, FQNNGV. V gave up 3 bases and J gave up 3 bases; unmatched junction bases: 12. CDR3 size: 20 residues. Combining iRepertoire HTBI primers with Arm-PCR of CDR3 regions, the authors built TCR beta libraries. TCRdb re-analysed the multiplex PCR reads in MiXCR, keeping a single row per CDR3 protein. The sample has some 470,000 distinct CDR3 sequences; 20% to 25% are singletons. As to time point: persistent/refractory GD, antithyroid drugs over 5 years with positive TRAb. Isolated PBMC RNA provided the starting material for the TCR library. Diagnosis followed American Thyroid Association guidelines for Graves' disease. Into tubes containing EDTA, 8 to 9.5 milliliters of peripheral blood were drawn.

The material sequenced was peripheral blood mononuclear cells (PBMCs), taken when the disease was refractory, from a patient treated with antithyroid drugs. The TCR comes from a female donor with Graves disease. The chain has TRBV11-2 and TRBJ2-2; 14 positions agree with TRBD2. CDR3 sequence reads: CASSLMTGLAGEADTGELFF. CDR3 nucleotide sequence: TGTGCCAGCAGCTTGATGACGGGACTAGCGGGAGAAGCAGACACCGGGGAGCTGTTTTTT.